These 9 T cell receptor beta chains came from one sample sequenced in a study of blood T cell repertoires in COVID-19. Libraries were prepared by immunoSEQ multiplex PCR; TCRdb keeps only in-frame clonotypes and omits some of them. This sample has just under 65,000 clones, with about four fifths found just once. Sequenced material: peripheral blood. These receptors were taken from a human donor in a cohort sampled during active COVID-19.

The CDR3 sequence is CASSLDGQGRNYGYTF. CDR3 in DNA: TGCGCCAGCAGCTTGGACGGACAGGGGAGAAACTATGGCTACACCTTC. The chain uses TRBV5-1 and TRBJ1-2, with 9 bases fitting TRBD1. CDR3 length: 16 residues. Germline CDR1 and CDR2: SGHRS and YFSETQ. V gave up 0 bases and J gave up 2 bases; unmatched junction bases: 5. The full variable domain, completed using reference TRBV5-1 and TRBJ1-2, is KAGVTQTPRYLIKTRGQQVTLSCSPISGHRSVSWYQQTPGQGLQFLFEYFSETQRNKGNFPGRFSGRQFSNSRSEMNVSTLELGDSALYLCASSLDGQGRNYGYTFGSGTRLTVV.

This clone has only a few counts. The CDR3 spells CASSYQRGGEDTQYF. CDR3 coding DNA: TGTGCCAGCAGTTATCAGCGGGGGGGAGAGGATACGCAGTATTTT. This chain uses TRBV5-4 with TRBJ2-3; 10 nucleotides agree with TRBD2. In germline, CDR1 is SGHNT, CDR2 YYREEE (reference sequence). This CDR3 is built from 15 residues. The junction had 9 bases not matched to a gene; V was cut back by 5 bases and J by 6 bases.

CDR3 nucleotide sequence: TGTGCCAGCAGTTACTTGAGAAACACCGGGGAGCTGTTTTTT. Amino acid sequence: CASSYLRNTGELFF. The chain combines TRBV6-7 with TRBJ2-2; D unresolved. TRBV6-7 is designated an ORF whose function remains uncertain. The V gene lost 1 base and the J gene lost 2 bases, with 5 bases spanning the gap. The CDR3 is made up of 14 amino acids.

This clone was detected a few times. For the CDR3, the DNA is TGTGCCAGCAGCTCCGGACAGGGGAGGGACGAGCAGTACTTC. As protein: CASSSGQGRDEQYF. The rearrangement uses TRBV7-6 and TRBJ2-7; the match to TRBD1 covers 9 bases. The CDR3 sequence is 14 residues long. CDR1 is SGHVS, CDR2 FNYEAQ, per germline. V lost 4 bases, J lost 5 bases, and 6 bases stayed unmatched. The whole variable domain, filled in from reference TRBV7-6 and TRBJ2-7, reads GAGVSQSPRYKVTKRGQDVALRCDPISGHVSLYWYRQALGQGPEFLTYFNYEAQQDKSGLPNDRFSAERPEGSISTLTIQRTEQRDSAMYRCASSSGQGRDEQYFGPGTRLTVT.

This clone qualifies as medium-sized. This chain joins TRBV19 and TRBJ1-1; TRBD1 agrees at 8 bases. The CDR3 sequence is 13 residues long. Germline V CDR1 and CDR2: LNHDA, SQIVND (reference sequence). The V segment lost 6 bases and the J segment 8 bases; nucleotides outside the gene matches: 8. The CDR3 sequence: CASRIMTGEEAFF. CDR3 sequence (DNA): TGTGCCAGTAGGATTATGACAGGGGAGGAAGCTTTCTTT.

The rearrangement uses TRBV12-3 or TRBV12-4 and TRBJ2-7, with 7 nucleotides matching TRBD2. The J segment lost 4 bases and the V segment lost 5 bases, leaving 5 bases of the junction unmatched. The CDR3 covers 13 residues. The CDR3 is CASSPQLAYEQYF. The CDR3 DNA sequence: TGTGCCAGCAGTCCACAACTAGCGTACGAGCAGTACTTC.

This chain uses TRBV7-9 with TRBJ1-1; D not resolved. The V end was cut by 6 bases, the J end by 1 base, with 9 bases between. Germline CDR1 and CDR2: SEHNR and FQNEAQ (reference sequence). This CDR3 region has 13 residues. The CDR3 sequence: CASSLGANTEAFF. CDR3 nucleotides: TGTGCCAGCAGTCTGGGCGCGAACACTGAAGCTTTCTTT.

This clone is a singleton in its sample. V usage is TRBV2 and J usage is TRBJ2-1; 12 bases align to TRBD2. CDR3 length equals 18 residues. The V and J ends lost 6 bases and 0 bases, in that order; junction bases with no gene match: 9. Germline V gives CDR1 SNHLY, CDR2 FYNNEI. This CDR3 is CASRRLAGVAVSYNEQFF. CDR3 in DNA: TGTGCCAGCAGACGACTAGCGGGAGTTGCAGTCTCCTACAATGAGCAGTTCTTC.

The rearrangement joins TRBV7-2 to TRBJ1-1; D gene ambiguous. V was cut by 2 bases and J by 1 base, with 8 bases left in between. The CDR3 is 14 residues long. Germline CDR1 and CDR2: SGHTA and FQGNSA. CDR3 DNA: TGTGCCAGCAGCTTATACACACGGAACACTGAAGCTTTCTTT. It specifies CASSLYTRNTEAFF.